The rows below give T cell receptor beta chains drawn from one sample of a study of cytotoxic CD8 clonotypes in ibrutinib-treated CLL. Clones were read by immunoSEQ multiplex PCR, and TCRdb kept only the in-frame ones, dropping some. The sample records over 45,000 clones, 54% being singletons. Specimen: PBMCs, collected at disease progression, from a patient treated with ibrutinib. The receptors stem from a human donor with chronic lymphocytic leukemia. Both conserved end residues are part of each CDR3. The order of the fields is V gene, D gene, J gene, clone size, CDR3 protein, CDR3 DNA. D genes are given only for firm matches. A clone size is listed for some rows: how often the clone was seen (once, few, many), or a class if it is expanded.

TRBV25-1	TRBD1	TRBJ2-7	.	CASSARGLSSYEQYF	TGTGCCAGCAGTGCAAGGGGGCTGAGCTCCTACGAGCAGTACTTC
TRBV27	TRBD1	TRBJ2-7	few	CASRGQGLHEQYF	TGTGCCAGCAGGGGACAGGGCTTGCACGAGCAGTACTTC
TRBV4-1	.	TRBJ2-7	many	CASSPHVRGNEQYF	TGCGCCAGCAGCCCTCACGTTAGGGGCAACGAGCAGTACTTC
TRBV5-1	.	TRBJ2-7	.	CASSLALGTYEQYF	TGCGCCAGCAGCTTGGCCTTAGGGACCTACGAGCAGTACTTC
TRBV6-5	.	TRBJ2-7	.	CASSLARTGTYEQYF	TGTGCCAGCAGCCTAGCGAGGACGGGTACCTACGAGCAGTACTTC
TRBV30	.	TRBJ1-4	.	CAWSVGGSDEKLFF	TGTGCCTGGAGTGTAGGGGGTTCTGATGAAAAACTGTTTTTT
TRBV28	.	TRBJ1-4	.	CASSLFYVRGEKLFF	TGTGCCAGCAGTTTATTCTACGTACGGGGTGAAAAACTGTTTTTT
TRBV7-8	.	TRBJ1-6	.	CASSSRVRNSPLHF	TGTGCCAGCAGCTCCCGCGTGCGTAATTCACCCCTCCACTTT
TRBV19	.	TRBJ2-7	few	CATGLSYEQYF	TGTGCAACGGGCCTCTCCTACGAGCAGTACTTC
TRBV4-1	.	TRBJ2-2	.	CASSQDIGELFF	TGCGCCAGCAGCCAAGATATCGGGGAGCTGTTTTTT
TRBV5-1	.	TRBJ2-5	once	CASRDRGRETQYF	TGCGCCAGCAGGGACAGAGGACGCGAGACCCAGTACTTC
TRBV11-3	TRBD2	TRBJ2-7	.	CASSLDLSGRASYEQYF	TGTGCCAGCAGCTTAGATCTGAGCGGGAGGGCTTCCTACGAGCAGTACTTC
TRBV9	.	TRBJ1-2	.	CASSVVREFNYGYTF	TGTGCCAGCAGCGTAGTTCGGGAGTTTAACTATGGCTACACCTTC
TRBV7-7	.	TRBJ2-5	.	CASSFPGETQYF	TGTGCCAGCAGCTTCCCCGGCGAGACCCAGTACTTC
TRBV7-9	.	TRBJ1-6	few	CASSSPVGGSRTNSPLHF	TGTGCCAGCAGCTCCCCGGTGGGTGGCAGTAGGACGAATTCACCCCTCCACTTT
TRBV14	.	TRBJ1-1	.	CASILYQGVGTEAFF	TGTGCCAGCATCCTCTATCAGGGAGTCGGCACTGAAGCTTTCTTT
TRBV6-6	.	TRBJ1-2	.	CASNQQDLGDYGYTF	TGTGCCAGCAACCAACAGGACCTCGGAGACTATGGCTACACCTTC
TRBV4-1	.	TRBJ1-5	.	CASSPTVTNQPQHF	TGCGCCAGCAGCCCGACGGTCACGAATCAGCCCCAGCATTTT
TRBV30	.	TRBJ2-7	.	CAWSSSGDGEQYF	TGTGCCTGGAGCTCTTCAGGGGATGGCGAGCAGTACTTC
TRBV7-2	TRBD1	TRBJ2-7	.	CASSLARTGALYEQYF	TGTGCCAGCAGCTTAGCGAGGACAGGGGCCCTCTACGAGCAGTACTTC
TRBV28	TRBD2	TRBJ2-3	few	CASIPGLAPKSADTQYF	TGTGCCAGCATCCCAGGACTAGCGCCAAAGTCGGCAGATACGCAGTATTTT
TRBV2	.	TRBJ1-3	few	CASRKLLTETGNTIYF	TGTGCCAGCAGGAAGCTTCTAACCGAGACTGGAAACACCATATATTTT
TRBV6-1	.	TRBJ1-2	.	CASNPGHTNYGYTF	TGTGCCAGCAATCCGGGACATACTAACTATGGCTACACCTTC
TRBV5-1	.	TRBJ1-4	.	CASSLNGGSGEKLFF	TGCGCCAGCAGCTTGAACGGCGGGTCGGGTGAAAAACTGTTTTTT
TRBV5-4	TRBD1	TRBJ1-2	.	CASSGTGTGDYGYTF	TGTGCCAGCAGCGGGACCGGGACAGGGGACTATGGCTACACCTTC
TRBV6-5	TRBD1	TRBJ2-7	.	CASRYGTGLDYEQYF	TGTGCCAGCCGATACGGGACAGGGCTGGACTACGAGCAGTACTTC
TRBV29-1	TRBD1	TRBJ2-7	.	CSVEKGTGTAQYF	TGCAGCGTTGAAAAGGGGACCGGGACAGCGCAGTACTTC
TRBV7-2	TRBD1	TRBJ1-6	.	CASSFGQGVANSPLHF	TGTGCCAGCAGCTTCGGTCAGGGGGTAGCCAATTCACCCCTCCACTTT
TRBV29-1	TRBD2	TRBJ2-7	.	CSVAGGRGYEQYF	TGCAGCGTTGCGGGGGGGCGTGGGTACGAGCAGTACTTC
TRBV19	TRBD2	TRBJ2-1	.	CASRDYLYNEQFF	TGTGCCAGCAGGGACTACCTATACAATGAGCAGTTCTTC
TRBV5-1	TRBD2	TRBJ2-5	.	CASSLDLAGETQYF	TGCGCCAGCAGCTTGGATCTAGCGGGGGAGACCCAGTACTTC
TRBV6-1	TRBD1	TRBJ1-3	.	CASSGTGARNTIYF	TGTGCCAGCAGTGGGACAGGTGCCCGGAACACCATATATTTT
TRBV18	.	TRBJ2-7	.	CASSRDDSDYEQYF	TGTGCCAGCTCACGTGACGACAGTGACTACGAGCAGTACTTC
TRBV7-9	.	TRBJ2-7	.	CASSADGGDEQYF	TGTGCCAGCAGCGCAGACGGGGGTGACGAGCAGTACTTC
TRBV7-9	TRBD1	TRBJ2-7	.	CASSPPTGSSYEQYF	TGTGCCAGCAGCCCCCCGACAGGGTCGTCATACGAGCAGTACTTC
TRBV7-9	.	TRBJ2-5	few	CASSPRRVFGETQYF	TGTGCCAGCAGCCCGCGAAGGGTTTTTGGAGAGACCCAGTACTTC
TRBV18	TRBD1	TRBJ2-5	.	CASSPQPGQRQETQYF	TGTGCCAGCTCACCGCAACCGGGACAGAGACAAGAGACCCAGTACTTC
TRBV27	.	TRBJ2-3	.	CASSFGQATDTQYF	TGTGCCAGCAGTTTTGGGCAGGCCACAGATACGCAGTATTTT
TRBV7-8	TRBD1	TRBJ1-5	.	CASSWDRGNQPQHF	TGTGCCAGCAGCTGGGACAGGGGCAATCAGCCCCAGCATTTT
TRBV25-1	TRBD1	TRBJ2-5	once	CASSEGPTGGYETQYF	TGTGCCAGCAGTGAAGGTCCGACAGGGGGCTACGAGACCCAGTACTTC
TRBV6-4	TRBD1	TRBJ2-1	.	CASSMTGNDEQFF	TGTGCCAGCAGTATGACAGGGAACGATGAGCAGTTCTTC
TRBV5-1	.	TRBJ1-2	few	CASSSFSGLGYGYTF	TGCGCCAGCAGCTCCTTTTCGGGGCTCGGCTATGGCTACACCTTC
TRBV28	TRBD1	TRBJ2-7	.	CASSLSIGDRGLGEQYF	TGTGCCAGCAGTTTATCCATCGGGGACAGGGGGCTTGGTGAGCAGTACTTC
TRBV28	.	TRBJ1-3	.	CASSLYQGNTIYF	TGTGCCAGCAGTTTGTATCAGGGAAACACCATATATTTT
TRBV29-1	TRBD1	TRBJ1-1	.	CSAGQGYGTEAFF	TGCAGCGCCGGACAGGGGTATGGTACTGAAGCTTTCTTT
TRBV28	.	TRBJ1-5	.	CASSGLDQPQHF	TGTGCCAGCAGTGGTCTGGATCAGCCCCAGCATTTT
TRBV29-1	.	TRBJ2-7	.	CSVQRPGSASYEQYF	TGCAGCGTCCAGCGGCCAGGTTCGGCCTCCTACGAGCAGTACTTC
TRBV28	TRBD1	TRBJ1-2	.	CASSRQGRGYTF	TGTGCCAGCAGCCGACAGGGTAGGGGCTACACCTTC
TRBV5-1	TRBD2	TRBJ2-3	.	CASSEAGARTDTQYF	TGCGCCAGCAGCGAAGCGGGAGCCCGCACAGATACGCAGTATTTT
TRBV19	TRBD2	TRBJ2-5	.	CASSVWEGTQYF	TGTGCCAGTAGTGTTTGGGAGGGGACCCAGTACTTC
TRBV27	.	TRBJ1-5	few	CASSITNPNQPQHF	TGTGCCAGCAGCATCACGAACCCCAATCAGCCCCAGCATTTT